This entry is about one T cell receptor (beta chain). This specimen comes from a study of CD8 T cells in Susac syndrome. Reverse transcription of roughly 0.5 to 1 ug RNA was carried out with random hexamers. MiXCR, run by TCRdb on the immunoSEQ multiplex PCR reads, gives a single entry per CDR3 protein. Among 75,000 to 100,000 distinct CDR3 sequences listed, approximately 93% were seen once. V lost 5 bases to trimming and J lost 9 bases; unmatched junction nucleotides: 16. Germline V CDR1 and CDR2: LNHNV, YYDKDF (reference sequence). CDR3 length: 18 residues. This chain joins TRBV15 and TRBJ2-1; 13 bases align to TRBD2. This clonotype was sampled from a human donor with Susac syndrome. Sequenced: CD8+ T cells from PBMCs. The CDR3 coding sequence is TGTGCCACCAGCGGGGCGATTCCTACTAGCGGGGGGGCCGGTGAGCAGTTCTTC. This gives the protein CATSGAIPTSGGAGEQFF.